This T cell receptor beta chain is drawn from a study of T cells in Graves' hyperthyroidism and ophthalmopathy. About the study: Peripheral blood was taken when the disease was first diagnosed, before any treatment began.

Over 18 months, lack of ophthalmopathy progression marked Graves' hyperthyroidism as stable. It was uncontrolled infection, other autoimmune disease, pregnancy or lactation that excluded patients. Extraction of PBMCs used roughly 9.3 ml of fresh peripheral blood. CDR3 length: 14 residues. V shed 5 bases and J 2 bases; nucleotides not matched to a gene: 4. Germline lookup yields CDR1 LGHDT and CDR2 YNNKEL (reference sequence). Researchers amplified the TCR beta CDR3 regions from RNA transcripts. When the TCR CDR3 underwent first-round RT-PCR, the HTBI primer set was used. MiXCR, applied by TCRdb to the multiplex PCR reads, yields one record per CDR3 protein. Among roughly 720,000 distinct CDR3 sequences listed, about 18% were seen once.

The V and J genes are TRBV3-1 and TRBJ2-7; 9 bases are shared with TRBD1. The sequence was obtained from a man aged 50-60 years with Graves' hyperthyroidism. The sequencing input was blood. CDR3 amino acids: CASSGTGLAYEQYF. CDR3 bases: TGTGCCAGCAGCGGGACAGGGCTTGCCTACGAGCAGTACTTC.